This T cell receptor beta chain was sequenced for a study of blood T cell repertoires in COVID-19. The method was immunoSEQ multiplex PCR; TCRdb's version includes in-frame clones alone and lacks a portion of them. There are a few hundred thousand clones in the sample; roughly 88% occur only once, and 3.5% to 4.5% lies in the top ten. V lost 5 bases to trimming and J lost 8 bases, with 10 bases between them. The CDR3 is made up of 12 amino acids. CDR1 and CDR2 (germline): SEHNR, FQNEAQ (reference sequence). Material for sequencing was PBMCs or T cells enriched from blood (not recorded which). The rearrangement uses TRBV7-9 and TRBJ2-4, with a tentative D call TRBD2 (6 bases). This sequence was found in a woman aged 25 to 39 who had recovered from COVID-19. The CDR3 DNA is TGTGCCAGCAGCCCATGGGGGGACATTCAGTACTTC. Translating gives CASSPWGDIQYF.